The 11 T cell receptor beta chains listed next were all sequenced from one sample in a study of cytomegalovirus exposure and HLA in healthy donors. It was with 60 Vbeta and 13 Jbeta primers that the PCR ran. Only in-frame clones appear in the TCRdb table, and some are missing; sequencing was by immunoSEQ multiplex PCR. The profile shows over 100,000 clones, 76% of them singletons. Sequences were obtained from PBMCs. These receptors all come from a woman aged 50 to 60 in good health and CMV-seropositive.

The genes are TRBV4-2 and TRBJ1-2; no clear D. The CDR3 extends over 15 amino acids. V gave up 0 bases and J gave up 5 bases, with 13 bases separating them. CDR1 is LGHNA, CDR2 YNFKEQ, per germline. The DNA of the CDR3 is TGTGCCAGCAGCCAAGAAGTCAGCGCTCCATATGGCTACACCTTC. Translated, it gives CASSQEVSAPYGYTF.

The CDR3 DNA reads as TGTGCCAGCAGCTCCAGGGTAGTGGGAACTGAAGCTTTCTTT. Protein product: CASSSRVVGTEAFF. The chain is built from TRBV7-3 and TRBJ1-1; possible D gene TRBD1, 5 bases. The V and J ends lost 4 bases and 5 bases respectively, with 14 bases between them. Germline CDR1 is SGHTA and CDR2 is FQGTGA. The CDR3 contains 14 residues.

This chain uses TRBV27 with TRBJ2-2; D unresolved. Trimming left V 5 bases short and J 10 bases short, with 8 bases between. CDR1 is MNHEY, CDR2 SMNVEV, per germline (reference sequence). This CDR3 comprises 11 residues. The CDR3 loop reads CASSPGSELFF. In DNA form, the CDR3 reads TGTGCCAGCAGTCCCGGGTCGGAGCTGTTTTTT.

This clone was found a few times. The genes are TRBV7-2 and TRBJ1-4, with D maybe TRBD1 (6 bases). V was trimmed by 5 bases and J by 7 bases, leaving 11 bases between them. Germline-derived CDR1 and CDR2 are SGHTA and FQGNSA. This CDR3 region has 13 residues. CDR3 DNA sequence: TGTGCCAGCAGCCCCGGGACATCTGAAAAACTGTTTTTT. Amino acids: CASSPGTSEKLFF.

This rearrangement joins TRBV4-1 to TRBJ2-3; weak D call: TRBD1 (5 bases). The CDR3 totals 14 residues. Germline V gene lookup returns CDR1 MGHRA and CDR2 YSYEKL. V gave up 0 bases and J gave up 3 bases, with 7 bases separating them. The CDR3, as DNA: TGCGCCAGCAGCCAAGAAGGGGAAACAGATACGCAGTATTTT. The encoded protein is CASSQEGETDTQYF.

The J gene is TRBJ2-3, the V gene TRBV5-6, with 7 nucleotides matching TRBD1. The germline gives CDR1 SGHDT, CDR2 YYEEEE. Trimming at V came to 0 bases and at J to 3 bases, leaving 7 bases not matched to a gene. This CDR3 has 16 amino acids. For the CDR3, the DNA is TGTGCCAGCAGCTTGGAACTGTACAGGGGTACAGATACGCAGTATTTT. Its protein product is CASSLELYRGTDTQYF.

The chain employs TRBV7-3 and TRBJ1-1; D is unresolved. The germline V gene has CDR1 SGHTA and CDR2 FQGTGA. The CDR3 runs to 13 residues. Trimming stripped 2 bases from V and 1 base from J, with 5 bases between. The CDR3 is CASSLQENTEAFF. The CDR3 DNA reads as TGTGCCAGCAGCTTACAGGAGAACACTGAAGCTTTCTTT.

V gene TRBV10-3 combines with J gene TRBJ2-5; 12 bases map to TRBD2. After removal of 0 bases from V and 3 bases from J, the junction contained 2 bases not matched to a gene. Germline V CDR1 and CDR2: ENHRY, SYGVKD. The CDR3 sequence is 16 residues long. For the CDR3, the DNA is TGTGCCATCAGTGAGTCTCCTAGCGGGGGGGAAGAGACCCAGTACTTC. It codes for CAISESPSGGEETQYF.

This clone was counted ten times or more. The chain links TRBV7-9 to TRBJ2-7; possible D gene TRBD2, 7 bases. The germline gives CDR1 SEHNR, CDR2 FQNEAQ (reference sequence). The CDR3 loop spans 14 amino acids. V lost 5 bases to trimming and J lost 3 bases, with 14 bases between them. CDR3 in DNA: TGTGCCAGCAGCGGGGGGGCGGTCGACTACGAGCAGTACTTC. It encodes CASSGGAVDYEQYF.

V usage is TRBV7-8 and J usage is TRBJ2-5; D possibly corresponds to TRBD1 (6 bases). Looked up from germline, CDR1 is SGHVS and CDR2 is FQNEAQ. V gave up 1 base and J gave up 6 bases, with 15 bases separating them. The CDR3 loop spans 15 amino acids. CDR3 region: CASSLGGQGLKTQYF. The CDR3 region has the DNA TGTGCCAGCAGCTTAGGGGGGCAGGGTTTGAAGACCCAGTACTTC.

The CDR3 sequence is CASSEVRTGELFF. CDR3 nucleotide sequence: TGTGCCAGCAGTGAAGTTCGCACCGGGGAGCTGTTTTTT. The chain combines TRBV6-1 with TRBJ2-2; D remains unclear. CDR1 and CDR2 (germline): MNHNS, SASEGT. The CDR3 sequence is 13 residues long. The germline V and J ends were trimmed by 1 base and 4 bases, with 4 bases remaining between them.